Listed below are T cell receptor beta chains from one sample, sequenced in a study of T-cell reconstitution after alpha-beta-depleted transplantation in children. TCRdb recomputed calls from the PCR reads with MiXCR, one row per CDR3 protein. This table holds about 200,000 distinct CDR3 sequences, roughly 7.1% found once. Material: PBMCs, obtained before TCRalphabeta/CD19-depleted stem cell transplant. The receptors here all came from a boy aged 2 to 10 with acute lymphoblastic leukemia, due to receive a stem cell transplant. Both conserved end residues are trimmed from each CDR3. D genes are given only for firm matches.

cdr3_aa,v_call,d_call
ASSYSAWSGSSTDTQY,TRBV6-2/TRBV6-3,TRBD2
ASRQQGAGQPQH,TRBV6-2/TRBV6-3,TRBD1
ASSDSGGPGTGELF,TRBV2,TRBD2
ASRPYSTAEGEQF,TRBV5-1,NA
AISGGPNTGELF,TRBV10-3,NA
ASSDPGQRYGYT,TRBV5-5,TRBD1
SASYSSGVDEQF,TRBV20-1,TRBD2
SVAAAYEAF,TRBV29-1,NA
ASRPPGQGVNEQF,TRBV4-2,TRBD1
ASSIYSGGSYNEQF,TRBV7-2,TRBD1
ASSSTHEQY,TRBV28,NA
ASTPDRAYSNQPQH,TRBV6-2/TRBV6-3,TRBD1
ASSAPRRVGETQY,TRBV5-1,NA
ASSTGTALARPQH,TRBV28,TRBD1
ASSKVCWDRGFGEQF,TRBV21-1,NA
ASSLDEPAKATSGNTIY,TRBV28,NA
ASSPRQDFGTEAF,TRBV7-8,NA
SAQGQGGYEQF,TRBV20-1,TRBD1
ASSGTSGNTGELF,TRBV5-1,TRBD2
ATSELQGDGKNEQF,TRBV24-1,TRBD1
ASSQDRYYQETQY,TRBV3-1,NA
ASRPDGVEAF,TRBV28,NA
ASSSKANQPQH,TRBV6-2/TRBV6-3,NA
ASSVGVASYNEQF,TRBV9,NA
ASSQELAALSEQF,TRBV14,TRBD2
ASNAGHQETQY,TRBV6-6,NA
ASSFGGAGRGEQY,TRBV27,NA
ASRKGETEAF,TRBV7-9,NA
ASSLESGTGELF,TRBV11-2,NA
SARRAGGYEQY,TRBV20-1,TRBD2
ASSLRTSGTWDNEQF,TRBV7-2,TRBD2
ASSSGTGRYNEQF,TRBV27,TRBD1
ATSGVERDWAGDTQY,TRBV28,TRBD2
SAGQNTGELF,TRBV20-1,NA
ASSYGTDEKLF,TRBV12-3/TRBV12-4,NA
SVETSGSLLSGANVLT,TRBV29-1,TRBD2
ASSFRTVRFKAF,TRBV5-1,NA
ASSQDRGGYNEQF,TRBV4-2,NA
ASRLGAGDNYEQY,TRBV12-3/TRBV12-4,TRBD2
ASSSREGRGTQY,TRBV7-2,TRBD2
ASSQQGTGNTIY,TRBV28,TRBD1
ASSPPGALHEQY,TRBV7-2,NA
ASSIIGTGVQETQY,TRBV7-3,TRBD1
ASSLEGESEKLF,TRBV5-1,NA
ASSGDRDRSYEQY,TRBV25-1,TRBD1
ASSPLGENTEAF,TRBV11-2,NA
ASSLSATTDTQY,TRBV12-3/TRBV12-4,NA
ASSLVGGGAGTDTQY,TRBV7-2,TRBD2
ASSHFQGAGKEQF,TRBV14,TRBD1
ASSFSIGKRTEAF,TRBV6-2/TRBV6-3,NA
ASSRPGQPDTYEQY,TRBV7-9,TRBD1
SAPDMNTEAF,TRBV20-1,NA
ASSQVRALNGELF,TRBV14,NA
ASSVAPDATGELF,TRBV9,NA
ASTSLDTQY,TRBV2,NA
ASSLLRDQETQY,TRBV12-3/TRBV12-4,NA
ASRGVNPYEQY,TRBV5-1,NA
ASSQDRTRAVYNEQF,TRBV4-3,NA
ASSQGTGVNIGGGELF,TRBV4-3,NA
ASSPERDADTQY,TRBV4-2,NA